This is a list of T cell receptor beta chains from one sample in a study of vaccination effects on CD4 cells after COVID-19. TCRdb's table, derived via immunoSEQ multiplex PCR, lists solely in-frame clones and lacks some. The data show about 41,000 clones, roughly 70% seen once. The antigens these receptors bind are not known. The sequencing here drew on CD4+ T cells from PBMCs cultured with HCoV-OC43 spike peptides, taken before COVID-19 vaccination. The receptors derive from a human donor who received a COVID-19 vaccine. Both conserved end residues are part of each CDR3. The D gene is left open where the match is weak. Rows may omit the clone size; those that give it use once, few, many or a size class.

TRBJ1-1	NA	NA	TRBV6-5	TGTGCCAGCTTTGCTTCTGAGGGGGGCACTGAAGCTTTCTTT	CASFASEGGTEAFF
TRBJ1-2	few	NA	TRBV3-1/TRBV3-2	TGTGCCAGCAGGGGGACCAGCTTCTATGGCTACACCTTC	CASRGTSFYGYTF
TRBJ1-1	NA	NA	TRBV29-1	TGCAGCGTTGAGAGGGGCTTCACTGAAGCTTTCTTT	CSVERGFTEAFF
TRBJ1-2	NA	TRBD1	TRBV7-2	TGTGCCAGCAGCTTAGCAGGGGGCGACTATGGCTACACCTTC	CASSLAGGDYGYTF
TRBJ2-1	NA	NA	TRBV6-6	TGTGCCAGCAGGGGTACCTCTGAGCAGTTCTTC	CASRGTSEQFF
TRBJ1-1	NA	TRBD1	TRBV4-1	TGCGCCAGCAGCCAGGGGACAGCGAACACTGAAGCTTTCTTT	CASSQGTANTEAFF
TRBJ2-7	NA	NA	TRBV25-1	TGTGCCAGCAGTGACAACGGGCGCCCGGTGTACTTC	CASSDNGRPVYF
TRBJ1-5	few	NA	TRBV28	TGTGCCAGCAGTCAGGGTCCGGGACGCGGCAATCAGCCCCAGCATTTT	CASSQGPGRGNQPQHF
TRBJ1-1	large	TRBD1	TRBV7-9	TGTGCCAGCAACGCCCCCGGACAGGGCAACACTGAAGCTTTCTTT	CASNAPGQGNTEAFF
TRBJ1-1	NA	NA	TRBV5-1	TGCGCCAGCAGCTTGGTCCCCGGGGGTTACACTGAAGCTTTCTTT	CASSLVPGGYTEAFF
TRBJ1-1	NA	NA	TRBV14	TGTGCCAGCAGCCAAGATCATGAAAGCCACGTCACTGAAGCTTTCTTT	CASSQDHESHVTEAFF
TRBJ1-1	NA	NA	TRBV28	TGTGCCAGCAGTTTTGGTATGGGGGGGAGAGCTTTCTTT	CASSFGMGGRAFF
TRBJ2-5	NA	NA	TRBV5-1	TGCGCCAGCAGCTTGCAGGGGCACCAAGAGACCCAGTACTTC	CASSLQGHQETQYF
TRBJ1-1	NA	NA	TRBV5-4	TGTGCCAGCAGTTCAGTCGTCCAGGGTACTGGCACTGAAGCTTTCTTT	CASSSVVQGTGTEAFF
TRBJ1-5	many	NA	TRBV9	TGTGCCAGCAGCGTAGACGGCTCCAATCAGCCCCAGCATTTT	CASSVDGSNQPQHF
TRBJ1-1	NA	TRBD1	TRBV2	TGTGCCAGCAACCCCTTAGGGGGCCGGACTGAAGCTTTCTTT	CASNPLGGRTEAFF
TRBJ2-6	few	NA	TRBV7-8	TGTGCCAGCAGCTTCCGAGGGCTTGAGTACTCCGGGGCCAACGTCCTGACTTTC	CASSFRGLEYSGANVLTF
TRBJ2-2	NA	NA	TRBV5-1	TGCGCCAGCAGCCAGGGAGGAAACACCGGGGAGCTGTTTTTT	CASSQGGNTGELFF
TRBJ2-2	few	NA	TRBV5-1	TGCGCCAGCAGGGACCCCGGGACAAGGTTCGATGGTCTGTTTTTT	CASRDPGTRFDGLFF
TRBJ2-7	NA	NA	TRBV28	TGTGCCAGCAGGTCGACCTACGAGCAGTACTTC	CASRSTYEQYF
TRBJ2-7	NA	NA	TRBV2	TGTGCCAGCAGACGCGGGACCGGCTGGCTCGAGCAGTACTTC	CASRRGTGWLEQYF
TRBJ1-1	few	NA	TRBV7-2	TGTGCCAGCAGCTTTGGGCCATCCCTCGCGGCTTTCTTT	CASSFGPSLAAFF
TRBJ1-1	NA	TRBD1	TRBV28	TGTGCCAGCAGTTCCCGACAGGGGAAGAACACTGAAGCTTTCTTT	CASSSRQGKNTEAFF
TRBJ2-5	few	NA	TRBV24-1	TGTGCCACCAGTGATCGTGGACGGTACCAAGAGACCCAGTACTTC	CATSDRGRYQETQYF
TRBJ1-5	few	NA	TRBV28	TGTGCCAGCAGTTTATGGGGGGCTAGTAGCAATCAGCCCCAGCATTTT	CASSLWGASSNQPQHF
TRBJ1-1	NA	NA	TRBV6-5	TGTGCCAGCAGGAGGGGGGACACTGAAGCTTTCTTT	CASRRGDTEAFF
TRBJ2-7	NA	NA	TRBV23-1	TGCGCCAGCAGTCAAAAGGACCTTGGTGACGAGCAGTACTTC	CASSQKDLGDEQYF
TRBJ1-1	NA	NA	TRBV5-4	TGTGCCAGCAGGTACAGGGAGCAAGTGACTGAAGCTTTCTTT	CASRYREQVTEAFF
TRBJ1-1	NA	TRBD1	TRBV30	TGTGCCTGGAGAGCGCCGGGACAGGGGACTGAAGCTTTCTTT	CAWRAPGQGTEAFF
TRBJ1-2	once	NA	TRBV19	TGTGCCAGTAAGGAGAAGGGGTCCAACTATGGCTACACCTTC	CASKEKGSNYGYTF
TRBJ2-1	NA	TRBD2	TRBV19	TGTGCCAGTAGCCAGCGGGAGGAGCTGTACAATGAGCAGTTCTTC	CASSQREELYNEQFF